These 17 T cell receptor beta chains originate from one sample sequenced in a study of T cell responses to AZD1222 COVID-19 vaccine. The assay was immunoSEQ multiplex PCR, and TCRdb's table has in-frame clones only and misses some. The sample shows more than 150,000 clones, 90% of them seen only once. The sequences come from peripheral blood, collected on day 0 of AZD1222 vaccination. All receptors come from an adult in good health.

The chain recombines TRBV7-9 with TRBJ1-2; 11 bases fit TRBD1. The germline gives CDR1 SEHNR, CDR2 FQNEAQ (reference sequence). Germline trimming cut 4 bases from V and 8 bases from J; bases unmatched to any gene: 9. The CDR3 extends over 15 amino acids. The CDR3 DNA sequence: TGTGCCAGCAGCTCCGGACAGGGGGCGGGCGGAGGCTACACCTTC. Translating gives CASSSGQGAGGGYTF.

V is TRBV2 and J is TRBJ1-6; 10 bases align to TRBD1. This CDR3 has 16 residues. Looked up from germline, CDR1 is SNHLY and CDR2 is FYNNEI. After removal of 11 bases from V and 6 bases from J, the junction contained 13 bases not matched to a gene. The CDR3: CAGTKDRGSGNSPLHF. CDR3 nucleotides: TGTGCCGGCACCAAGGACAGGGGGTCGGGTAATTCACCCCTCCACTTT.

The genes are TRBV3-1 (or the pseudogene TRBV3-2) and TRBJ2-1; 7 positions match TRBD2. The CDR3 contains 17 residues. Germline V gives CDR1 LGHDT, CDR2 YNNKEL (reference sequence). V lost 4 bases to trimming and J lost 2 bases; unmatched junction nucleotides: 11. CDR3 nucleotide sequence: TGTGCCAGCAGCCCCCCCCAAACTAGCGTCACCTACAATGAGCAGTTCTTC. Translating it yields CASSPPQTSVTYNEQFF.

Here the CDR3 reads CASRPGAGNTIYF. The CDR3 DNA sequence: TGTGCCAGCAGGCCAGGGGCCGGAAACACCATATATTTT. This sequence joins TRBV3-1 (or the pseudogene TRBV3-2) and TRBJ1-3; maybe TRBD1 (6 bases). V was pared by 6 bases and J by 4 bases, with 10 bases between. The V gene's germline CDR1 is LGHDT and CDR2 YNNKEL (reference sequence). This CDR3 spans 13 amino acids.

The chain uses TRBV6-5 and TRBJ1-2, with D possibly being TRBD1 (6 bases). The CDR3 is 12 residues long. Germline assignment: CDR1 MNHEY and CDR2 SVGAGI. Trimming shortened V by 6 bases and J by 7 bases, and 12 bases separated the two germline ends. The CDR3 protein is CASSIRGGGYTF. For the CDR3, the DNA is TGTGCCAGCAGCATTAGGGGGGGTGGCTACACCTTC.

The V call is TRBV19, the J call TRBJ1-2; a weak D match, TRBD1 (5 bases). Per germline, CDR1 LNHDA and CDR2 SQIVND (reference sequence). Trimming pared 5 bases from V and 4 bases from J, leaving 14 bases between. The CDR3 is 14 amino acids. This CDR3 reads CASSPRGSSYGYTF. CDR3 sequence (DNA): TGTGCCAGTAGTCCTCGGGGGTCCTCCTATGGCTACACCTTC.

Here the CDR3 reads CSAPIGNEQFF. The CDR3 nucleotides read TGCAGTGCTCCAATCGGCAATGAGCAGTTCTTC. V gene TRBV20-1 combines with J gene TRBJ2-1, with D hard to call. Germline loops: CDR1 DFQATT, CDR2 SNEGSKA (reference sequence). Trimming stripped 5 bases from V and 6 bases from J, with 8 bases between. There are 11 residues in the CDR3.

This chain uses TRBV28 with TRBJ1-2, with TRBD1 identical over 10 bases. The CDR3 spans 15 residues. Germline CDR1 is MDHEN and CDR2 is SYDVKM. The junction had 10 bases not matched to a gene; V was cut back by 4 bases and J by 8 bases. CDR3 coding DNA: TGTGCCAGCAGTTCCTCCGGGACAGGGGTGGGAGGCTACACCTTC. Its protein is CASSSSGTGVGGYTF.

This rearrangement joins TRBV7-2 to TRBJ1-2; D is unclear. The length of the CDR3 is 12 residues. The germline V gene encodes CDR1 SGHTA and CDR2 FQGNSA. V lost 0 bases and J lost 8, with 7 bases in between. The CDR3 coding sequence is TGTGCCAGCAGCTTAGCTTTAGACGGCTACACCTTC. Translation: CASSLALDGYTF.

J is TRBJ2-7 and V is TRBV9, with TRBD2 matching over 8 bases. The germline CDR1 and CDR2 sequences are SGDLS and YYNGEE. The CDR3 consists of 13 residues. V trimming: 4 bases; J trimming: 4 bases; junction bases outside the gene matches: 4. CDR3 coding DNA: TGTGCCAGCAGCCAGGGACTAGAGTACGAGCAGTACTTC. Its translation: CASSQGLEYEQYF.

This clone appeared a few times. V is TRBV27 and J is TRBJ2-1, with D maybe TRBD2 (6 bases). The CDR3 totals 15 residues. In germline, CDR1 is MNHEY, CDR2 SMNVEV (reference sequence). Trimming left V 3 bases short and J 6 bases short, with 15 bases between. The CDR3 reads CASSFGGGYSNEQFF. CDR3 nucleotides: TGTGCCAGCAGTTTTGGGGGAGGTTATAGCAATGAGCAGTTCTTC.

This chain links TRBV28 with TRBJ2-7, with 7 bases lining up with TRBD2. The CDR3 extends over 15 amino acids. CDR1 and CDR2 from the germline V gene are MDHEN and SYDVKM. V gave up 5 bases and J gave up 0 bases; unmatched junction bases: 7. DNA for the CDR3: TGTGCCAGCAGTAGCCCTAGCGGTTCCTCCTACGAGCAGTACTTC. Residues: CASSSPSGSSYEQYF.

The chain employs TRBV6-5 and TRBJ1-1; D gene uncertain. Deletions cut 2 bases from V and 1 base from J, with 11 bases between. There are 15 residues in the CDR3. The germline V gene has CDR1 MNHEY and CDR2 SVGAGI. The CDR3 protein is CASSYAGRRNTEAFF. The CDR3 bases are TGTGCCAGCAGTTACGCGGGTCGCAGGAACACTGAAGCTTTCTTT.

This chain links TRBV25-1 with TRBJ1-6; D not resolved. The CDR3 is made up of 13 amino acids. The germline gives CDR1 MGHDK, CDR2 SYGVNS. V was clipped by 5 bases and J by 5 bases, with 7 bases between them. This CDR3 reads CASSSQDNSPLHF. The CDR3 coding sequence is TGTGCCAGCAGTAGTCAGGATAATTCACCCCTCCACTTT.

V and J are TRBV6-1 and TRBJ1-6, with D perhaps matching TRBD1 (6 bases). CDR3 length: 15 amino acids. V was shortened by 3 bases and J by 8 bases, with 14 bases between the two germline ends. Germline V gives CDR1 MNHNS, CDR2 SASEGT. The DNA for the CDR3 is TGTGCCAGCAGTGATCTAGGGGGAGGACATTCACCCCTCCACTTT. Translating gives CASSDLGGGHSPLHF.

This clone appeared once. The rearrangement links TRBV24-1 to TRBJ1-2; D perhaps matches TRBD1 (6 bases). V shed 5 bases and J shed 4 bases, with 13 bases lying between them. This CDR3 has 14 amino acids. CDR1 is KGHDR and CDR2 is SFDVKD in the germline V gene. The CDR3 spells CATSVEGVGYGYTF. In nucleotides, the CDR3 is TGTGCCACCAGTGTAGAGGGGGTTGGCTATGGCTACACCTTC.

The chain employs TRBV2 and TRBJ2-1; TRBD1 aligns across 7 bases. CDR1 is SNHLY and CDR2 is FYNNEI in the germline V gene. CDR3 length equals 13 residues. The ends lost 8 bases at V and 7 bases at J; junction bases unmatched: 8. Here the CDR3 reads CASGRTGWNEQFF. The CDR3 DNA sequence: TGTGCCAGCGGGCGGACAGGCTGGAATGAGCAGTTCTTC.